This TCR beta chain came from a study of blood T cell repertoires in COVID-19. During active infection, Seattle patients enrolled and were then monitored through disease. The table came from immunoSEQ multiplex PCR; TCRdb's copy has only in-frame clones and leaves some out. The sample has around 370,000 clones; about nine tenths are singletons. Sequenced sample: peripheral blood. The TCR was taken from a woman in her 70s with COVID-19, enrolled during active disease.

In DNA, the CDR3 is TGTGCCAGCAGCCCAATCCGGGTAGATAACGAGCAGTACTTC. This sequence encodes CASSPIRVDNEQYF. The chain links TRBV11-2 to TRBJ2-7; D not resolved. Germline V gene sequence: CDR1 SGHAT, CDR2 FQNNGV. The CDR3 loop spans 14 amino acids. The V end was cut by 5 bases, the J end by 5 bases, with 16 bases between.